These 2 T cell receptor beta chains were all obtained from the same sample, sequenced in a study of T-cell memory formation after mild COVID-19. TCRdb reprocessed the 5' RACE reads via MiXCR and lists one record per CDR3 protein. Counted here are some 320,000 distinct CDR3 sequences, about 13% occurring once; the ten biggest clones make up about 21%. The sequencing sample was made of PBMCs or a T cell subset sorted from them (not recorded which). These receptors were obtained from a man aged 18 to 29 who had mild COVID-19 (a few samples of this study predate the infection). Cell type and time point are not known.

This clonotype has more than one count but fewer than ten. J is TRBJ2-3 and V is TRBV6-5; D tentatively fits TRBD1 or TRBD2 (5 bases each). CDR3 size: 14 residues. With 5 bases removed from V and 3 bases from J, the gap between germline ends came to 12 bases. CDR1 and CDR2 from the germline V gene are MNHEY and SVGAGI. The CDR3 region has the DNA TGTGCCAGCAGTCCAGGGAAGCGGACAGATACGCAGTATTTT. This translates into CASSPGKRTDTQYF.

This clonotype has just a few counts. The CDR3 loop reads CASSQRGQGGQPQHF. CDR3 coding DNA: TGTGCCAGCAGCCAACGGGGACAAGGGGGGCAGCCCCAGCATTTT. The V call is TRBV4-2, the J call TRBJ1-5, with D possibly matching TRBD1 (6 bases). The CDR3 covers 15 residues. V gave up 2 bases and J gave up 7 bases, with 15 bases separating them. Germline V gene lookup returns CDR1 LGHNA and CDR2 YNFKEQ.